This note documents a single TCR beta chain sequence. It lacks a known antigen. There are no base qualities to consult, and no much larger clone falls within one base. The data were taken from a study of CD4 T cells in relation to SARS-CoV-2 and coronaviruses (dated by TCRdb to the early 2020s). Regarding the study in general: In the ViraFEST assay, PBMCs were cultured with antigen for 9 to 10 days, after which TCR beta CDR3s were sequenced to identify antigen-specific clonal expansions. An HIV-1 Nef peptide pool or a culture without peptide was used as the negative reference condition. Using patient-derived lymphoblastoid cell lines, the shared crossreactive spike epitopes were mapped to their HLA restriction. The study assessed, at the TCR clonotype level, memory CD4+ T cell crossreactivity between SARS-CoV-2 and common cold coronavirus spike proteins. The Adaptive Biotechnologies TCR-sequencing kit was used to sequence samples from a few pre-COVID donors and the naive versus memory experiments, while other data came from Illumina-based sequencing. Expansion assays from other donors in the study were sequenced with a different, Illumina-based TCR-beta assay. The paper's findings and limits, for the study overall: Small numbers of patients and of tested TCRs were a limitation of the study. Crossreactivity analysis was centred on spike protein, so crossreactivity against other viral proteins was not assessed. Pre-pandemic and post-infection samples were not both contributed by any donor, so tracing of the source of pre-existing responses was limited. Significantly weaker SARS-CoV-2-driven expansion was shown by crossreactive clones than by monoreactive clones, consistent with antigenic imprinting. Approximately 61% of donors had memory CD4+ clonotypes that crossrecognized SARS-CoV-2 and at least one common cold coronavirus spike.

CD4+ T cells from unexposed donors were collected before the COVID-19 pandemic (2011-2018). The EasySep CD4+ T cell isolation kit was used to isolate CD4+ T cells once the cultures had run for nine to eleven days. As cell numbers permitted, CD4+ T cells from unexposed donors were tested for reactivity to SARS-CoV-2 S and N and to four common cold coronavirus spike pools. Each well held 2 million to 2.5 million PBMCs cultured in IMDM containing roughly 5% human AB serum and roughly 10 IU/ml IL-2. Half of the culture medium was replaced with fresh IL-2-containing medium on days 3 and 7. In general, every peptide culture condition was set up in three replicate wells. Leukapheresis product for the unexposed donors was purchased commercially. Ficoll-Paque PLUS gradient centrifugation was used to isolate PBMCs from either whole blood or leukapheresis product. The PBMCs went either fresh into the expansion assay or into cryopreservation at -140 degrees C. The QIAamp Micro DNA Kit was used to extract genomic DNA from the CD4+ T cells.

Receptor amplification or capture employed the immunoSEQ multiplex PCR assay. From the authors' description of their analysis: Preprocessing removed nonproductive sequences and CDR3s not starting with C, not ending with F or W, or shorter than 7 amino acids. Antigen-specific clonotypes were called with the MANAFEST web app on the basis of expansion relative to the reference and to other culture wells. A clone was considered positive if significant expansion relative to the reference culture was observed in 2 of 3 replicate wells at an FDR below 0.05. A further requirement for positive clones was significant expansion compared with all other tandem wells, along with an odds ratio above 5. CDR3 homology was measured as pairwise Levenshtein distance, computed with the stringdist R package after trimming three terminal residues from each end. This immuneACCESS table, as held by TCRdb, lists in-frame sequences with V and J called but not all clones. Of the missing ones, under half trace to an unresolved V gene in checked studies; the others have no known cause. The V and J calls and the clone size are those of that table, but D and trimming were determined from the DNA. The table for this sample lists about 18,000 clones; 77% of them were counted only once. The ten largest clones add up to about a quarter of the sample.

Input material: CD4+ T cells from PBMCs, cultured in vitro. This TCR came from a human donor in good health.

The DNA sequence is TGTGCCAGCAGCTTCCAGCCGCGAGAAGAGCAGTACTTC. The resulting protein is CASSFQPREEQYF. The rearrangement combines TRBV5-6 with TRBJ2-7; confidence is insufficient to name the D gene. CDR1 and CDR2 are drawn from the germline V gene: SGHDT, YYEEEE. Trimming removed 2 bases from V and 7 bases from J, leaving 13 bases between the germline ends. The CDR3 runs 13 residues from the cysteine to the phenylalanine. Solely the CDR3 DNA is kept, with 39 bases framed from the first base.